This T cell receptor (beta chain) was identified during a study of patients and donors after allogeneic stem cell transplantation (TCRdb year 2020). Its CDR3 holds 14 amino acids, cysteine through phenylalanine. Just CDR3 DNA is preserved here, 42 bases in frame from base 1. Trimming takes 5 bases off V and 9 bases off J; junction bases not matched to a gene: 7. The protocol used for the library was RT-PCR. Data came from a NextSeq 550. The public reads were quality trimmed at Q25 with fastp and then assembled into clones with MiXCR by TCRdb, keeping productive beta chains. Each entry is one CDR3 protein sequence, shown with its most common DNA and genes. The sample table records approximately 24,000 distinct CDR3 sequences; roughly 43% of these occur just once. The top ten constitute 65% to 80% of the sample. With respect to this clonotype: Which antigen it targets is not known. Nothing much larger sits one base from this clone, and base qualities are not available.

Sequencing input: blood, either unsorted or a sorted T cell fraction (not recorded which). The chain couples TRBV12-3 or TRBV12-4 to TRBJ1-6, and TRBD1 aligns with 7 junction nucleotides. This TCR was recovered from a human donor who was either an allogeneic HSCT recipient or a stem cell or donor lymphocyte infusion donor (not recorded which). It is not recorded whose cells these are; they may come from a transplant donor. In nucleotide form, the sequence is TGTGCCAGCAGTACCAGGGGGTGGGGTTCACCCCTCCACTTT. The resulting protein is CASSTRGWGSPLHF.